This T cell receptor beta chain was sequenced in a study of spatial heterogeneity in lung cancer. Whole-study context: Donors were 72 untreated early-stage non-small cell lung cancer patients.

Germline CDR1 reads SGDLS; CDR2 reads YYNGEE. The CDR3 contains 14 residues. The V gene end was trimmed by 6 bases and the J gene end by 3 bases; junction bases not matched to a gene: 9. Stated time point: blood at routine non-recurrence follow-up after resection. Tumor, nontumor lung or frozen PBMC supplied whole RNA that was sequenced unsorted. Each CDR3 protein gets one entry after TCRdb re-called the 5' RACE reads with MiXCR. Among some 110,000 distinct CDR3 sequences, approximately 12% were seen once, and the ten largest hold about 15%. Material: PBMCs, obtained at follow-up. The receptor was derived from a male donor with early-stage non-small cell lung cancer. The chain recombines TRBV9 with TRBJ2-7; 7 positions match TRBD1. The DNA of the CDR3 is TGTGCCAGCACCCCAGGACAGGAGTACTACGAGCAGTACTTC. Translating it yields CASTPGQEYYEQYF. Filled out from reference TRBV9 and TRBJ2-7, the complete variable domain reads DSGVTQTPKHLITATGQRVTLRCSPRSGDLSVYWYQQSLDQGLQFLIQYYNGEERAKGNILERFSAQQFPDLHSELNLSSLELGDSALYFCASTPGQEYYEQYFGPGTRLTVT.